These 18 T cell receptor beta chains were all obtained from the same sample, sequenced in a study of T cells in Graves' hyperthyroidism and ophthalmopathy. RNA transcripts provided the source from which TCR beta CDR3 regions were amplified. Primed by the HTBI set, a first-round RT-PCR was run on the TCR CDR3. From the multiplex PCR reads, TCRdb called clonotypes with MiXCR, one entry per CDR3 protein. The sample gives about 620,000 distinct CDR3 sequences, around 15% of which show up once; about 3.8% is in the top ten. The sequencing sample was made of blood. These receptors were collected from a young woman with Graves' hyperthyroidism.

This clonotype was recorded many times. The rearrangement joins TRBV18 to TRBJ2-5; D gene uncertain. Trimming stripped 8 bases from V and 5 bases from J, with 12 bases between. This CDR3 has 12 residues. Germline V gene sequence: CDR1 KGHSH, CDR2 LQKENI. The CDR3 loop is CASSPVGETQYF. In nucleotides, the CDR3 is TGTGCCAGCAGTCCTGTAGGGGAGACCCAGTACTTC.

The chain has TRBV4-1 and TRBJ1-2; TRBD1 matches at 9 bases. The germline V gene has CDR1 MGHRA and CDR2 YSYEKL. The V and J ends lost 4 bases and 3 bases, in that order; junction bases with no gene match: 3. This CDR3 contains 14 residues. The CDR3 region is CASSLRDRDYGYTF. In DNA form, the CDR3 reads TGCGCCAGCAGCCTCCGGGACAGGGACTATGGCTACACCTTC.

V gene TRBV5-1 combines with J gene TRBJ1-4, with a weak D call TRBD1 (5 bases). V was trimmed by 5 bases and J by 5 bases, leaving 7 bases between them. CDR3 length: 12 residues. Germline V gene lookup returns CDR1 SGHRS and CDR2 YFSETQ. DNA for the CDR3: TGCGCCAGCAGTGCAGGGAATGAAAAACTGTTTTTT. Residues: CASSAGNEKLFF.

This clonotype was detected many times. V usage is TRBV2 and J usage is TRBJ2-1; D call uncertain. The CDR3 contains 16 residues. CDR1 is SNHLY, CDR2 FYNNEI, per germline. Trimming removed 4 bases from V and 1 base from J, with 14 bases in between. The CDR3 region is CASSAPSSGSYNEQFF. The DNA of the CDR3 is TGTGCCAGCAGTGCACCTAGTTCCGGGTCCTACAATGAGCAGTTCTTC.

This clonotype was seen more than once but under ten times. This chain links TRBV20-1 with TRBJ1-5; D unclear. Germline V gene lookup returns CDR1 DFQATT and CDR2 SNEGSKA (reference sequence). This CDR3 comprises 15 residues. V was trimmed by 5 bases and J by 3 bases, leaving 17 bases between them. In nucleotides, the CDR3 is TGCAGTGCTGACCCCAATAGGGCCGACAATCAGCCCCAGCATTTT. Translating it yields CSADPNRADNQPQHF.

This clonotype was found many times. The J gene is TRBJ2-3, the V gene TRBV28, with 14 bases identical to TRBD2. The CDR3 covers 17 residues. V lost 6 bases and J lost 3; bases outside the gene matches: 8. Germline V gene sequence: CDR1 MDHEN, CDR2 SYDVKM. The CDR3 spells CASSPGGLAGETDTQYF. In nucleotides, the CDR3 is TGTGCCAGCAGCCCCGGGGGACTAGCGGGAGAAACAGATACGCAGTATTTT.

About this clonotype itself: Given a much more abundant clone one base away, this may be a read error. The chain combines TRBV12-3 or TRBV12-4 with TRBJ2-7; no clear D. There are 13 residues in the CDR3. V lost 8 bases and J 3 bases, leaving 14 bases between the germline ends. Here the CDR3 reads CASGSKTHYEQYF. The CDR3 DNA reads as TGTGCCAGCGGCTCAAAGACCCACTACGAGCAGTACTTC.

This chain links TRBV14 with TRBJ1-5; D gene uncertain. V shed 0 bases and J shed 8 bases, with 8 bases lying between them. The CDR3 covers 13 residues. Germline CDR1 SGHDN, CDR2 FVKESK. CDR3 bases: TGTGCCAGCAGCCAAGAACCATGGGAGCCCCAGCATTTT. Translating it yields CASSQEPWEPQHF.

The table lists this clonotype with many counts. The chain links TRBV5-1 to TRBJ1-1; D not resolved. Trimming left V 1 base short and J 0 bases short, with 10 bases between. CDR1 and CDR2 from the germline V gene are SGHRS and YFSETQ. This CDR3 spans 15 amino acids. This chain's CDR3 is CASSLSGSMNTEAFF. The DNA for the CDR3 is TGCGCCAGCAGCTTGTCGGGGTCCATGAACACTGAAGCTTTCTTT. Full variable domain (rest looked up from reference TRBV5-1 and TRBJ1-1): KAGVTQTPRYLIKTRGQQVTLSCSPISGHRSVSWYQQTPGQGLQFLFEYFSETQRNKGNFPGRFSGRQFSNSRSEMNVSTLELGDSALYLCASSLSGSMNTEAFFGQGTRLTVV.

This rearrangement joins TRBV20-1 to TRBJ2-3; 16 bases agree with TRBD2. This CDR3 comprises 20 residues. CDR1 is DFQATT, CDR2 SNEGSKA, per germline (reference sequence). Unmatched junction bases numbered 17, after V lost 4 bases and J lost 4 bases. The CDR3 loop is CSAMGSGTSGRGGASDTQYF. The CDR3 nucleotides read TGCAGTGCTATGGGTTCCGGGACTAGCGGGAGGGGGGGGGCATCAGATACGCAGTATTTT.

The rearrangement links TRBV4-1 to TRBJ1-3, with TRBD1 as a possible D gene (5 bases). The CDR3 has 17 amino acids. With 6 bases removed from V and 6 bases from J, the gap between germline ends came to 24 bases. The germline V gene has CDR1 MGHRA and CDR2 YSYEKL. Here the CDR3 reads CASSQNPGPELSNTIYF. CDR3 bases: TGCGCCAGCAGTCAAAACCCGGGACCGGAGCTATCAAACACCATATATTTT.

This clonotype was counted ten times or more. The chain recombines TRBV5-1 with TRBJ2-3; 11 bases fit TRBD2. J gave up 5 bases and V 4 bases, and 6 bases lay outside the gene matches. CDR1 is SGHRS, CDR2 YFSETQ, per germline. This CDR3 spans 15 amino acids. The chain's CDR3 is CASSAALAGGDTQYF. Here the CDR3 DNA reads TGCGCCAGCAGCGCCGCCCTAGCGGGAGGAGATACGCAGTATTTT.

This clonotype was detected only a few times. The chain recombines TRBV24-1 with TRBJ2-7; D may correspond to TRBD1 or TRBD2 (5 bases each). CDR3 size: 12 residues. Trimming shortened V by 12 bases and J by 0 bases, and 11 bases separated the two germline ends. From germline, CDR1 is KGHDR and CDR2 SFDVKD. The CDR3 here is CAAGTGSYEQYF. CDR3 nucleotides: TGTGCCGCCGGGACGGGCTCCTACGAGCAGTACTTC.

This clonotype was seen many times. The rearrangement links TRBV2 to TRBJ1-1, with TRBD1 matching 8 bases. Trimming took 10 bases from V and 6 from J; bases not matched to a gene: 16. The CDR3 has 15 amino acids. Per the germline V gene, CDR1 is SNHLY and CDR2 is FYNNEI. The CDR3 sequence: CAIPGSRTGLSEAFF. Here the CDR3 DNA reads TGTGCCATCCCAGGTTCGAGGACAGGGCTCTCTGAAGCTTTCTTT. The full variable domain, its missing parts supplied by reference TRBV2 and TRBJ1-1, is EPEVTQTPSHQVTQMGQEVILRCVPISNHLYFYWYRQILGQKVEFLVSFYNNEISEKSEIFDDQFSVERPDGSNFTLKIRSTKLEDSAMYFCAIPGSRTGLSEAFFGQGTRLTVV.

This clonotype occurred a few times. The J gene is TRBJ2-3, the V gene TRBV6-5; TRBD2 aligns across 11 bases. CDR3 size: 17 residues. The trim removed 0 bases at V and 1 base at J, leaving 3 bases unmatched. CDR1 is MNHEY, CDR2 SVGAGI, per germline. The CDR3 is CASSYSTSGIGTDTQYF. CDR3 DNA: TGTGCCAGCAGTTACTCGACTAGCGGGATTGGCACAGATACGCAGTATTTT.

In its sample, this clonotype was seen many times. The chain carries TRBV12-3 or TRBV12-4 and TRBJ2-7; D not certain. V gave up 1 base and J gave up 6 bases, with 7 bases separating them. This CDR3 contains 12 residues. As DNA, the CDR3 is TGTGCCAGCAGTTTAGGGGGTGGCGAGCAGTACTTC. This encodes CASSLGGGEQYF.

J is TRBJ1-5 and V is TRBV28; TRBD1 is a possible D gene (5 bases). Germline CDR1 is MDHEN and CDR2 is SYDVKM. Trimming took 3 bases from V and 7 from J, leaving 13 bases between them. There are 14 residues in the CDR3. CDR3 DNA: TGTGCCAGCAGTTTTGAGGGGCTCGGCCAGCCCCAGCATTTT. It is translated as CASSFEGLGQPQHF.

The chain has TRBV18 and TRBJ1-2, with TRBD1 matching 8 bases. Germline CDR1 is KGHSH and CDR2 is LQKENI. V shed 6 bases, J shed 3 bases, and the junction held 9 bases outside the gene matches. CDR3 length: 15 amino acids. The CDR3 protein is CASSPDRAGDYGYTF. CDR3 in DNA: TGTGCCAGCTCGCCGGACAGGGCGGGCGACTATGGCTACACCTTC. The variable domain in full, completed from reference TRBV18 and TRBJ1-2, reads NAGVMQNPRHLVRRRGQEARLRCSPMKGHSHVYWYRQLPEEGLKFMVYLQKENIIDESGMPKERFSAEFPKEGPSILRIQQVVRGDSAAYFCASSPDRAGDYGYTFGSGTRLTVV.